A selection of T cell receptor beta chains follows, all from one sample in a study of blood T cell repertoires in COVID-19. Repertoires were generated with immunoSEQ multiplex PCR, while TCRdb's copy carries only in-frame clones and drops some. There are fewer than 350,000 clones in the sample; around 87% occur only once, and approximately 8.1% lies in the top ten. The specimen was peripheral blood. Source of these receptors: a woman aged 50 to 65 who had recovered from COVID-19. CDR3s include the opening cysteine and the closing phenylalanine or tryptophan. A D gene is named only where the DNA matches it firmly. Only some rows state a clone size, as once, few, many or a class for expanded clones.

TGTGCCAGCGGACGGGACAGCTCTATGAACACTGAAGCTTTCTTT,CASGRDSSMNTEAFF,once,TRBJ1-1,TRBD1,TRBV2
TGTGCCAGCAGGTCTACCCCGACAGACATCACAGATACGCAGTATTTT,CASRSTPTDITDTQYF,.,TRBJ2-3,.,TRBV5-5
TGCGCCAGCAGCTTATTAGGGACTAGCGCCGAGCAGTACTTC,CASSLLGTSAEQYF,once,TRBJ2-7,TRBD2,TRBV5-1
TGTGCCAGCAGCCGAGGGAGGTACGAGCAGTACTTC,CASSRGRYEQYF,.,TRBJ2-7,.,TRBV7-9
TGTGCCAGCAGTTTTTCCGGTTGGGGGGGCACTGAAGCTTTCTTT,CASSFSGWGGTEAFF,.,TRBJ1-1,.,TRBV28
TGTGCCTGGAGTGTGGGGGGAGGAGAAGATACGCAGTATTTT,CAWSVGGGEDTQYF,.,TRBJ2-3,.,TRBV30
TGCGCCAGCGCTCCCCTAGCGGGAGAGGAAGAGACCCAGTACTTC,CASAPLAGEEETQYF,.,TRBJ2-5,TRBD2,TRBV5-1
TGCAGTGCTAGTAGAGGGACAGGGCGTTTCCAGCCCCAGCATTTT,CSASRGTGRFQPQHF,.,TRBJ1-5,TRBD1,TRBV20-1
TGTGCCAGCAGCTCAGTTGCGGGTCCGGAGACCCAGTACTTC,CASSSVAGPETQYF,.,TRBJ2-5,.,TRBV7-9
TGTGCCAGCAGCTTCCTTTCGGGACAGGGGGCAGAAAACACCATATATTTT,CASSFLSGQGAENTIYF,.,TRBJ1-3,TRBD1,TRBV5-5
TGTGCCATCCAGGGGGTCGACTACTACGAGCAGTACTTC,CAIQGVDYYEQYF,.,TRBJ2-7,TRBD1,TRBV28
TGTGCCAGCAGCCTCAACAGGGGATGGAATGAGCAGTTCTTC,CASSLNRGWNEQFF,.,TRBJ2-1,TRBD1,TRBV11-2
TGTGCCAGCAGTCCACCCCCGATTAGATCCAATCAGCCCCAGCATTTT,CASSPPPIRSNQPQHF,.,TRBJ1-5,.,TRBV6-2/TRBV6-3
TGCGCCAGCAGTGACCCAACGATCCAGACAGGCCCCTACGAGCAGTACTTC,CASSDPTIQTGPYEQYF,.,TRBJ2-7,.,TRBV10-1
TGTGCCACCGGGGTAGGCCCCGGGACAGGGACAGTGTCCCAGCATTTT,CATGVGPGTGTVSQHF,few,TRBJ1-5,TRBD1,TRBV15
TGTGCCAGCAGTCCCCTGGGACTAGCGGGAACCTACGAGCAGTACTTC,CASSPLGLAGTYEQYF,.,TRBJ2-7,TRBD2,TRBV28
TGTGCCAGCGGCCGGAGGACAGGGGTAGCTCAGCCCCAGCATTTT,CASGRRTGVAQPQHF,many,TRBJ1-5,TRBD1,TRBV28
TGTGCCAGCAGTTCCCCCGGGGAGGCCTACGAGCAGTACTTC,CASSSPGEAYEQYF,.,TRBJ2-7,.,TRBV6-5
TGTGCCAGCAGTAAACAGGGACAAGGTCAGCCCCAGCATTTT,CASSKQGQGQPQHF,.,TRBJ1-5,.,TRBV5-6
TGTGCCAGCAGCCTGACAGGGGGTGAAAAACTGTTTTTT,CASSLTGGEKLFF,.,TRBJ1-4,TRBD1,TRBV12-3/TRBV12-4
TGTGCCACCAGTGATCCCCGGGGCGGGGGGGTCATATACAATGAGCAGTTCTTC,CATSDPRGGGVIYNEQFF,.,TRBJ2-1,TRBD2,TRBV24-1
TGTGCCAGCAGCTTCGGGGGAGGCGCAAGTAACACAGATACGCAGTATTTT,CASSFGGGASNTDTQYF,.,TRBJ2-3,.,TRBV7-8
TGCGCCAGCAGCCAAGATCAGGGTACCTATGGCTACACCTTC,CASSQDQGTYGYTF,few,TRBJ1-2,.,TRBV4-1
TGTGCCAGCAGCCAAACTACAGGGGTTAATTCACCCCTCCACTTT,CASSQTTGVNSPLHF,.,TRBJ1-6,TRBD1,TRBV3-1/TRBV3-2
TGTGCCAGCAGCCCTTTAGCGGGCAAGAGGACCCAGTACTTC,CASSPLAGKRTQYF,.,TRBJ2-5,TRBD2,TRBV11-2
TGTGCCAGCAGTTCGAACTATGGCTACACCTTC,CASSSNYGYTF,few,TRBJ1-2,.,TRBV28
TGTGCCAGCAGTTCGACAGGGGTTTTTCAGCCCCAGCATTTT,CASSSTGVFQPQHF,.,TRBJ1-5,TRBD1,TRBV6-5
TGTGCCAGCATCCTTGAGACTAGCGGGAGCACCGGGGAGCTGTTTTTT,CASILETSGSTGELFF,.,TRBJ2-2,TRBD2,TRBV2
TGTGCCAGCAGCTCAAGAAGACAGGGATACGAGCAGTACTTC,CASSSRRQGYEQYF,few,TRBJ2-7,TRBD1,TRBV7-2
TGCGCCAGCAGCTTGGGGACAGAGGGAGATACGCAGTATTTT,CASSLGTEGDTQYF,few,TRBJ2-3,.,TRBV5-1
TGTGCCAGCAGCTTAGCGTGGACTAGCGGGATCGACAATGAGCAGTTCTTC,CASSLAWTSGIDNEQFF,.,TRBJ2-1,TRBD2,TRBV11-2
TGTGCCAGCAGCTGGGACAGTCGATTAGCTAACTATGGCTACACCTTC,CASSWDSRLANYGYTF,.,TRBJ1-2,TRBD1,TRBV7-2
TGTGCCAGCAGTACACAGGGGGGGACCGGGGAGCTGTTTTTT,CASSTQGGTGELFF,few,TRBJ2-2,.,TRBV7-2
TGTGCCAGCAGCTTGAGACTTGGGACAGGGCTCTACAATGAGCAGTTCTTC,CASSLRLGTGLYNEQFF,.,TRBJ2-1,TRBD1,TRBV5-6
TGTGCCAGCGAATCGGGGAGTTCCGGATCAGATACGCAGTATTTT,CASESGSSGSDTQYF,.,TRBJ2-3,.,TRBV2
TGTGCCAGCAGCTCACTAGCGGGAGTCTACAATGAGCAGTTCTTC,CASSSLAGVYNEQFF,once,TRBJ2-1,TRBD2,TRBV7-6
TGTGCCAGCACCCTACAGGGGGCCCAAGAGACCCAGTACTTC,CASTLQGAQETQYF,.,TRBJ2-5,TRBD1,TRBV6-5
TGTGCCAGCAGCGTAGGCGGAGGAGATAGCTCCTACAATGAGCAGTTCTTC,CASSVGGGDSSYNEQFF,few,TRBJ2-1,.,TRBV9
TGTGCCAGCAGTTCCCTGCAAGGGGGTAATCCAGCTTTCTTT,CASSSLQGGNPAFF,.,TRBJ1-1,.,TRBV6-2/TRBV6-3
TGTGCCTGGAGTACCGGGACTAGCGGGAGAGGCGGTTACTTC,CAWSTGTSGRGGYF,.,TRBJ2-7,TRBD2,TRBV30
TGTGCCAGCAGCTTGAAGTTTGAGCGGGGGTACAATGAGCAGTTCTTC,CASSLKFERGYNEQFF,once,TRBJ2-1,TRBD2,TRBV7-2
TGTGCCAGCAGTTTAGGTGTTAGCGGAACCTACGAGCAGTACTTC,CASSLGVSGTYEQYF,.,TRBJ2-7,.,TRBV27
TGTGCCAGCAGCTTTGGGGGGGACAGGGCCCGCACCTTC,CASSFGGDRARTF,.,TRBJ1-2,.,TRBV12-1
TGTGCCAGCAGCTCACAGGGTTCGCATCAGCCCCAGCATTTT,CASSSQGSHQPQHF,.,TRBJ1-5,.,TRBV5-4
TGCAGCGTTGAGTCTCGGGAGGGGAGCACAGATACGCAGTATTTT,CSVESREGSTDTQYF,.,TRBJ2-3,TRBD2,TRBV29-1
TGTGCCAGCAGCAACAGGGATTGGGGCTATGGCTACACCTTC,CASSNRDWGYGYTF,few,TRBJ1-2,.,TRBV2
TGCAGCGTTGAAGGCCCGGGGTCTGCCGAGCAGTACTTC,CSVEGPGSAEQYF,.,TRBJ2-7,.,TRBV29-1
TGTGCCAGTACCGGGGTCGGGGATCTAGCCAAAAACATTCAGTACTTC,CASTGVGDLAKNIQYF,.,TRBJ2-4,.,TRBV19
TGTGCCATCAACCCGGGAGATGGCTACACCTTC,CAINPGDGYTF,.,TRBJ1-2,.,TRBV10-3
TGCGCCAGCGGGGACACACTTAACACTGAAGCTTTCTTT,CASGDTLNTEAFF,.,TRBJ1-1,.,TRBV4-1